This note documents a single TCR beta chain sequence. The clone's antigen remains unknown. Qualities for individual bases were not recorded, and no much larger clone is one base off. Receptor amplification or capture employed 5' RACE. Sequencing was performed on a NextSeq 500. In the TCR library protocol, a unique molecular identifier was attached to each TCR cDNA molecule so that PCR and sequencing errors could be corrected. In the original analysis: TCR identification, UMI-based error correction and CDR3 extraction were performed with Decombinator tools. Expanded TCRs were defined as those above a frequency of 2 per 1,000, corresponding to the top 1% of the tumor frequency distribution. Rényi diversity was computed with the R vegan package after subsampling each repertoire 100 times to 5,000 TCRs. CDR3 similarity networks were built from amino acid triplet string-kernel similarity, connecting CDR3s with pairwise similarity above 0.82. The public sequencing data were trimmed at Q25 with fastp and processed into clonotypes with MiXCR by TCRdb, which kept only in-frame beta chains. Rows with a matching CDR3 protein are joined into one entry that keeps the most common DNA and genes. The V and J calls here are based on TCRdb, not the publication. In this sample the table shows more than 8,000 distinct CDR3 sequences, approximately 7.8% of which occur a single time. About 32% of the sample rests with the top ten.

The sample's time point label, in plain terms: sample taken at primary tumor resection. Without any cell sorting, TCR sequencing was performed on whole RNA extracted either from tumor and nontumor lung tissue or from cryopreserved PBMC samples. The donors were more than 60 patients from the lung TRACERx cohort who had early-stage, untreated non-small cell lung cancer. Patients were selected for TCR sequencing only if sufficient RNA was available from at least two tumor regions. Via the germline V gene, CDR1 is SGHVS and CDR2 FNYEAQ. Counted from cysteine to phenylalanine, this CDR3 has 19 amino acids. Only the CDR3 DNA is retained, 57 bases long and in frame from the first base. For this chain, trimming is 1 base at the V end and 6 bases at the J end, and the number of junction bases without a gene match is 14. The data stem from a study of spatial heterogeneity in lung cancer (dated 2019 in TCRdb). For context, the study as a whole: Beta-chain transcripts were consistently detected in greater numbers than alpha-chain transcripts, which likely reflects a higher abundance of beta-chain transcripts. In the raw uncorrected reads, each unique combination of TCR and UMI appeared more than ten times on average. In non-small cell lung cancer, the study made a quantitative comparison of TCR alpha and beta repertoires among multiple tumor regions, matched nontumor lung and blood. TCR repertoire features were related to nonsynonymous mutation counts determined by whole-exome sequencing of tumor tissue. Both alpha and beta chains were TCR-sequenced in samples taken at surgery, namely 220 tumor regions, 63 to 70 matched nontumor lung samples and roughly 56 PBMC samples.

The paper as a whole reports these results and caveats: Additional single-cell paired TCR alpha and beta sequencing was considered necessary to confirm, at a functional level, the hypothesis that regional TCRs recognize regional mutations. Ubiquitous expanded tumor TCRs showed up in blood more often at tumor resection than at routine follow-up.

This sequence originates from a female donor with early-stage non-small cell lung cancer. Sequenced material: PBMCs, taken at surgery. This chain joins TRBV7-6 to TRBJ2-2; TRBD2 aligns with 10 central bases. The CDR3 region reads CASSLGASVTSGAAGELFF. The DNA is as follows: TGTGCCAGCAGCTTAGGGGCTAGCGTTACTAGCGGGGCCGCCGGGGAGCTGTTTTTT.